A selection of T cell receptor beta chains follows, all from one sample in a study of cytomegalovirus exposure and HLA in healthy donors. This table comes from immunoSEQ multiplex PCR, and its TCRdb copy is limited to in-frame clones, with some not included. The sample consists of under 200,000 clones, 86% of them appearing once. Sequenced: PBMCs. Receptors originate from a woman aged 18-30 years in good health and CMV-seronegative. Each CDR3 is given with its conserved first and last residue. Each record gives: J gene, clone size, V gene, D gene, CDR3 DNA, CDR3 protein. The D gene is left open where the match is weak. Some rows mark clone size as missing; the rest say once, few, many or name a class of expanded clone.

j_call: TRBJ2-1; clone_size: .; v_call: TRBV7-3; d_call: .; cdr3_nt: TGTGCCAGCAGCTTAACTGGTATGGGGGGCAATGAGCAGTTCTTC; cdr3_aa: CASSLTGMGGNEQFF
j_call: TRBJ2-7; clone_size: .; v_call: TRBV6-5; d_call: TRBD1; cdr3_nt: TGTGCCAGCAGCTGGGACAGGGGCTACGAGCAGTACTTC; cdr3_aa: CASSWDRGYEQYF
j_call: TRBJ2-5; clone_size: .; v_call: TRBV10-3; d_call: TRBD1; cdr3_nt: TGTGCCATCAGACGGGACAGCCAAGAGACCCAGTACTTC; cdr3_aa: CAIRRDSQETQYF
j_call: TRBJ2-2; clone_size: few; v_call: TRBV2; d_call: .; cdr3_nt: TGTGCCAGCAGTGTGGTAGTTCGGGCCGGGGAGCTGTTTTTT; cdr3_aa: CASSVVVRAGELFF
j_call: TRBJ1-1; clone_size: .; v_call: TRBV19; d_call: .; cdr3_nt: TGTGCCAGTAGTTGGGGGCAGGAAGGCACTGAAGCTTTCTTT; cdr3_aa: CASSWGQEGTEAFF
j_call: TRBJ2-1; clone_size: .; v_call: TRBV6-5; d_call: TRBD2; cdr3_nt: TGTGCCAGCGGTCTGGGACTACTCAGTGATGAGCAGTTCTTC; cdr3_aa: CASGLGLLSDEQFF
j_call: TRBJ1-5; clone_size: .; v_call: TRBV2; d_call: TRBD1; cdr3_nt: TGTGCCAGCAGTGAGGCGACAGGGGGCAATCAGCCCCAGCATTTT; cdr3_aa: CASSEATGGNQPQHF
j_call: TRBJ1-2; clone_size: .; v_call: TRBV5-4; d_call: .; cdr3_nt: TGTGCCAGCAGCTTGGTTAATGGAGACTATGGCTACACCTTC; cdr3_aa: CASSLVNGDYGYTF
j_call: TRBJ2-2; clone_size: .; v_call: TRBV28; d_call: TRBD2; cdr3_nt: TGTGCCAGCAGTTTAGCGGGAGGAACCGGGGAGCTGTTTTTT; cdr3_aa: CASSLAGGTGELFF
j_call: TRBJ1-6; clone_size: .; v_call: TRBV27; d_call: TRBD1; cdr3_nt: TGTGCCAGCAGTCTAACAGGGGGAGGTAATTCACCCCTCCACTTT; cdr3_aa: CASSLTGGGNSPLHF
j_call: TRBJ2-7; clone_size: .; v_call: TRBV6-5; d_call: TRBD2; cdr3_nt: TGTGCCAGCAGTTACGGACCAGCCGGGACTAGCCACGAGCAGTACTTC; cdr3_aa: CASSYGPAGTSHEQYF
j_call: TRBJ1-2; clone_size: .; v_call: TRBV6-1; d_call: .; cdr3_nt: TGTGCCACCCGCCTGCCGAGGTCCAATGGCTACACCTTC; cdr3_aa: CATRLPRSNGYTF
j_call: TRBJ2-4; clone_size: .; v_call: TRBV11-2; d_call: .; cdr3_nt: TGTGCCAGCAGCTCAATATCAGGGCATGGCATTCAGTACTTC; cdr3_aa: CASSSISGHGIQYF
j_call: TRBJ2-2; clone_size: .; v_call: TRBV9; d_call: TRBD2; cdr3_nt: TGTGCCAGTAATAGCGGGAGTATGTCTGGGGAGACCGGGGAGCTGTTTTTT; cdr3_aa: CASNSGSMSGETGELFF
j_call: TRBJ1-1; clone_size: .; v_call: TRBV19; d_call: TRBD1; cdr3_nt: TGTGCCACCACGGACAGGGGAGACACTGAAGCTTTCTTT; cdr3_aa: CATTDRGDTEAFF
j_call: TRBJ1-3; clone_size: few; v_call: TRBV5-1; d_call: .; cdr3_nt: TGCGCCAGCAGCCCTAGTCTACCGTATGGAAACACCATATATTTT; cdr3_aa: CASSPSLPYGNTIYF
j_call: TRBJ1-2; clone_size: .; v_call: TRBV6-4; d_call: .; cdr3_nt: TGTGCCAGCAGTTCCCAAAGGGGTGGCTACACCTTC; cdr3_aa: CASSSQRGGYTF
j_call: TRBJ2-1; clone_size: .; v_call: TRBV5-4; d_call: .; cdr3_nt: TGTGCCAGCAGCTTGGGAGGGGAGGGGGTGTGGGATGAGCAGTTCTTC; cdr3_aa: CASSLGGEGVWDEQFF
j_call: TRBJ2-1; clone_size: .; v_call: TRBV18; d_call: TRBD2; cdr3_nt: TGTGCCAGCTCACCACCGGCGGGGGTTTGGGAGTTCTTC; cdr3_aa: CASSPPAGVWEFF
j_call: TRBJ2-6; clone_size: .; v_call: TRBV6-1; d_call: .; cdr3_nt: TGTGCCAGCAGTGAGACAGGTGGTGGGGCCAACGTCCTGACTTTC; cdr3_aa: CASSETGGGANVLTF
j_call: TRBJ1-4; clone_size: few; v_call: TRBV19; d_call: TRBD1; cdr3_nt: TGTGCCAGTAGTCCCGGGACAGGGGGCGAAGATGAAAAACTGTTTTTT; cdr3_aa: CASSPGTGGEDEKLFF
j_call: TRBJ2-3; clone_size: .; v_call: TRBV7-9; d_call: .; cdr3_nt: TGTTCCAGCAGCCCTCAGTCAGATACGCAGTATTTT; cdr3_aa: CSSSPQSDTQYF
j_call: TRBJ1-1; clone_size: .; v_call: TRBV30; d_call: .; cdr3_nt: TGTGCCTGGAACCCAGAGAGGTTCTCTGAAGCTTTCTTT; cdr3_aa: CAWNPERFSEAFF